The source of this TCR beta chain is a study of Graves' ophthalmopathy and Graves' hyperthyroidism. In its sample, this clonotype was seen a few times. Amplification from RNA transcripts yielded the TCR beta CDR3 regions. First-round RT-PCR employed HTBI primers, with a second-round multiplex PCR after it. TCRdb processed the multiplex PCR reads anew with MiXCR; each CDR3 protein has one entry. The table shows around 600,000 distinct CDR3 sequences, with over 40% occurring only once. Trimming removed 6 bases from V and 2 bases from J; junction bases left unmatched: 8. Germline V gives CDR1 SGHTA, CDR2 FQGNSA. The CDR3 consists of 15 residues.

This rearrangement joins TRBV7-2 to TRBJ2-7, with 9 bases aligning to TRBD1. The source material was peripheral blood. The receptor comes from an adult man with Graves' ophthalmopathy. The chain's CDR3 is CASSSPGTGTYEQYF. The CDR3 coding sequence is TGTGCCAGCAGTTCCCCCGGGACAGGGACCTACGAGCAGTACTTC.